Sequencing of this T cell receptor beta chain was carried out in a study of T cell responses to AZD1222 COVID-19 vaccine. V was trimmed by 4 bases and J by 8 bases, leaving 21 bases between them. CDR3 length: 16 amino acids. Germline assignment: CDR1 SEHNR and CDR2 FQNEAQ (reference sequence). Method: immunoSEQ multiplex PCR; TCRdb's copy keeps in-frame clones and lacks some. The data show about 56,000 clones, roughly 90% seen once. Overall study results and limits: At baseline, just five to seven AZD1222 recipients tested seropositive. Donors were mostly white British, more females; clonal diversity possibly underestimated. Along spike, vaccine-associated CD4 TCRs were found throughout, with dominance at 160-218 and 743-854.

This clone was seen a handful of times. What it binds is not known. Some second doses came at about 4 weeks and others at about 12 weeks; these were pooled. The source material was peripheral blood, sampled 28 days after the second AZD1222 dose. This chain links TRBV7-9 with TRBJ2-1; D possibly matches TRBD1 or TRBD2 (5 bases each). The TCR comes from an adult who received the AZD1222 COVID-19 vaccine. The CDR3 loop reads CASSSPTPEGRDEQFF. CDR3 nucleotides: TGTGCCAGCAGCTCGCCAACACCCGAGGGGCGGGATGAGCAGTTCTTC.